The 20 T cell receptor beta chains presented below share a single source sample, sequenced in a study of shared clonotypes between healthy human individuals. Using immunoSEQ multiplex PCR, the repertoire was profiled, and TCRdb retains in-frame clones only, with some absent. Among hundreds of thousands of clones listed, 90% to 96% were seen once. Sequencing used naive CD4+ T cells sorted from blood. Stated subset: CD45RA+ positively selected. The origin of the receptors is a woman under 40 in good health.

The chain employs TRBV5-1 and TRBJ2-1, with 7 bases aligning to TRBD1. Germline V CDR1 and CDR2: SGHRS, YFSETQ. This CDR3 is 14 amino acids long. V lost 3 bases, J lost 4 bases, and 4 bases stayed unmatched. This CDR3 reads CASSWGQSYNEQFF. The DNA of the CDR3 is TGCGCCAGCAGCTGGGGACAGTCTTACAATGAGCAGTTCTTC.

This clone showed up just once. The J gene is TRBJ1-3, the V gene TRBV5-1; D uncertain. V was cut by 0 bases and J by 0 bases, with 13 bases left in between. The CDR3 covers 17 residues. Germline values: CDR1 SGHRS, CDR2 YFSETQ. CDR3 loop: CASSLAPAGSSGNTIYF. CDR3 DNA sequence: TGCGCCAGCAGCTTGGCCCCAGCCGGCAGCTCTGGAAACACCATATATTTT.

The rearrangement uses TRBV2 and TRBJ2-3, with 10 bases aligning to TRBD2. CDR3 length: 19 amino acids. V lost 5 bases, J lost 0 bases, and 14 bases stayed unmatched. Germline lookup yields CDR1 SNHLY and CDR2 FYNNEI. Here the CDR3 DNA reads TGTGCCAGCAGTCCCCCGGGGCTAGCGGGGGTTTCTAGCACAGATACGCAGTATTTT. As protein: CASSPPGLAGVSSTDTQYF.

The chain couples TRBV28 to TRBJ1-2; 10 nucleotides match TRBD1. The germline CDR1 and CDR2 sequences are MDHEN and SYDVKM. The V gene end was trimmed by 2 bases and the J gene end by 7 bases; junction bases not matched to a gene: 1. CDR3 length: 13 amino acids. The CDR3 nucleotides are TGTGCCAGCAGTTTAAGGGACAGGGGTGGCTACACCTTC. Protein sequence: CASSLRDRGGYTF.

This sequence joins TRBV11-2 and TRBJ2-2; 12 bases fit TRBD1. After removal of 4 bases from V and 6 bases from J, the junction contained 9 bases not matched to a gene. This CDR3 has 17 amino acids. Looked up from germline, CDR1 is SGHAT and CDR2 is FQNNGV. CDR3 sequence: CASSSQSGTGGSGELFF. The CDR3 region has the DNA TGTGCCAGCAGCTCTCAATCCGGGACAGGGGGCTCCGGGGAGCTGTTTTTT.

The J gene is TRBJ1-5, the V gene TRBV7-9; 8 nucleotides match TRBD1. Germline V CDR1 and CDR2: SEHNR, FQNEAQ (reference sequence). V shed 5 bases and J 6 bases; nucleotides not matched to a gene: 6. This CDR3 is built from 14 residues. The CDR3 nucleotides read TGTGCCAGCAGCCCAGGACAGGGCAGTCAGCCCCAGCATTTT. Translated: CASSPGQGSQPQHF.

CDR3 sequence reads: CASSQFWTGGYTGELFF. CDR3 DNA: TGTGCCAGCAGCCAGTTCTGGACAGGGGGTTACACCGGGGAGCTGTTTTTT. The gene calls are TRBV14 and TRBJ2-2; 10 nucleotides agree with TRBD1. Germline assignment: CDR1 SGHDN and CDR2 FVKESK. The CDR3 length is 17 residues. Germline trimming cut 3 bases from V and 3 bases from J; bases unmatched to any gene: 7.

This chain connects TRBV14 to TRBJ2-7; 8 positions match TRBD1. The germline V gene has CDR1 SGHDN and CDR2 FVKESK. J gave up 3 bases and V 4 bases, and 8 bases lay outside the gene matches. There are 15 residues in the CDR3. CDR3 in amino acids: CASSPLDREDYEQYF. The CDR3 DNA follows: TGTGCCAGCAGCCCTTTGGACAGGGAAGACTACGAGCAGTACTTC.

The rearrangement joins TRBV5-4 to TRBJ2-7, with 7 bases lining up with TRBD1. Germline trimming cut 4 bases from V and 7 bases from J; bases unmatched to any gene: 8. Germline V gene data show CDR1 as SGHNT and CDR2 as YYREEE (reference sequence). CDR3 size: 13 residues. CDR3: CASSRDSTREQYF. CDR3 bases: TGTGCCAGCAGCCGGGACAGTACTCGAGAGCAGTACTTC.

The chain uses TRBV7-6 and TRBJ2-7, with D maybe TRBD2 (7 bases). Germline loops: CDR1 SGHVS, CDR2 FNYEAQ. The CDR3 covers 16 residues. V was shortened by 5 bases and J by 9 bases, with 26 bases between the two germline ends. The CDR3 coding sequence is TGTGCCAGCAGCCTCTGGGTGGGGGCTAGCGGTGAGGGGCAGTACTTC. It is translated as CASSLWVGASGEGQYF.

V usage is TRBV13 and J usage is TRBJ2-7, with 11 bases identical to TRBD2. Germline-derived CDR1 and CDR2 are PRHDT and FYEKMQ (reference sequence). Trimming took 1 base from V and 5 from J; bases not matched to a gene: 10. The CDR3 runs 17 residues. The CDR3 sequence: CASSLAPLAGGPNEQYF. CDR3 in DNA: TGTGCCAGCAGCTTAGCCCCCTTAGCGGGAGGGCCGAACGAGCAGTACTTC.

V and J are TRBV27 and TRBJ2-1; 13 bases are shared with TRBD2. V dropped 6 bases and J dropped 1; count of bases not matched to a gene: 12. Germline CDR1 reads MNHEY; CDR2 reads SMNVEV (reference sequence). This CDR3 is 19 amino acids long. CDR3 bases: TGTGCCAGCAGATCAGATTGGACTAGCGGGAGAGAGTCCTACAATGAGCAGTTCTTC. It specifies CASRSDWTSGRESYNEQFF.

V gene TRBV6-4 combines with J gene TRBJ2-1, with TRBD2 identical over 8 bases. CDR1 is MRHNA and CDR2 is SNTAGT in the germline V gene. V gave up 6 bases and J gave up 2 bases; unmatched junction bases: 6. The CDR3 spans 15 residues. The CDR3 here is CASSLGLGPYNEQFF. CDR3 DNA sequence: TGTGCCAGCAGCTTGGGACTAGGGCCCTACAATGAGCAGTTCTTC.

The rearrangement joins TRBV28 to TRBJ2-3; the match to TRBD2 covers 13 bases. Germline V gene data show CDR1 as MDHEN and CDR2 as SYDVKM. There are 15 residues in the CDR3. The V and J ends lost 4 bases and 3 bases, in that order; junction bases with no gene match: 1. In DNA form, the CDR3 reads TGTGCCAGCAGTTCGGGACTAGCGGGGACAGATACGCAGTATTTT. Amino acids: CASSSGLAGTDTQYF.

The chain couples TRBV6-1 to TRBJ1-1, with no clear D. With 0 bases removed from V and 4 bases from J, the gap between germline ends came to 3 bases. Looked up from germline, CDR1 is MNHNS and CDR2 is SASEGT. The CDR3 length is 12 residues. Here the CDR3 reads CASSEALTEAFF. The CDR3 bases are TGTGCCAGCAGTGAAGCTCTCACTGAAGCTTTCTTT.

The chain uses TRBV10-3 and TRBJ2-3, with D unresolved. The ends were cut back, 1 base at V and 2 bases at J, with 16 bases in the middle. Germline V lookup: CDR1 ENHRY, CDR2 SYGVKD. The CDR3 runs 17 residues. CDR3 sequence: CAISELGFRTPTDTQYF. CDR3 in DNA: TGTGCCATCAGTGAGTTGGGGTTCAGGACCCCCACAGATACGCAGTATTTT.

CDR3 residues: CASSSLSGTGNYEQYF. CDR3 in DNA: TGTGCCAGCAGCTCACTGTCCGGGACAGGGAACTACGAGCAGTACTTC. The chain is built from TRBV7-2 and TRBJ2-7, with TRBD1 matching over 9 bases. CDR1 SGHTA and CDR2 FQGNSA come from the germline V gene. This CDR3 is built from 16 residues. Trimming at V came to 4 bases and at J to 3 bases, leaving 10 bases not matched to a gene.

In regard to this clone: Other DNA sequences in the sample encode the same CDR3. The chain couples TRBV27 to TRBJ2-7; no definite D call. Deletions cut 4 bases from V and 4 bases from J, with 11 bases between. The CDR3 length is 13 residues. Germline V gene data show CDR1 as MNHEY and CDR2 as SMNVEV (reference sequence). The CDR3 protein is CASSSADSYEQYF. DNA of the CDR3: TGTGCCAGCAGTTCTGCGGATTCGTACGAGCAGTACTTC.

The chain recombines TRBV7-2 with TRBJ1-4; the D is unclear. Trimming left V 5 bases short and J 7 bases short, with 17 bases between. Germline assignment: CDR1 SGHTA and CDR2 FQGNSA. The CDR3 sequence is 15 residues long. CDR3 coding DNA: TGTGCCAGCAGCCCGGACGAGGCCCGGGGTGAAAAACTGTTTTTT. This sequence encodes CASSPDEARGEKLFF.

This clone has a single count. The chain is built from TRBV2 and TRBJ2-2; D remains unclear. The V gene lost 5 bases and the J gene lost 4 bases, with 11 bases spanning the gap. Germline V CDR1 and CDR2: SNHLY, FYNNEI. The CDR3 has 14 amino acids. CDR3 DNA sequence: TGTGCCAGCAGTCTAAGTCGGAGCACCGGGGAGCTGTTTTTT. Its translation is CASSLSRSTGELFF.